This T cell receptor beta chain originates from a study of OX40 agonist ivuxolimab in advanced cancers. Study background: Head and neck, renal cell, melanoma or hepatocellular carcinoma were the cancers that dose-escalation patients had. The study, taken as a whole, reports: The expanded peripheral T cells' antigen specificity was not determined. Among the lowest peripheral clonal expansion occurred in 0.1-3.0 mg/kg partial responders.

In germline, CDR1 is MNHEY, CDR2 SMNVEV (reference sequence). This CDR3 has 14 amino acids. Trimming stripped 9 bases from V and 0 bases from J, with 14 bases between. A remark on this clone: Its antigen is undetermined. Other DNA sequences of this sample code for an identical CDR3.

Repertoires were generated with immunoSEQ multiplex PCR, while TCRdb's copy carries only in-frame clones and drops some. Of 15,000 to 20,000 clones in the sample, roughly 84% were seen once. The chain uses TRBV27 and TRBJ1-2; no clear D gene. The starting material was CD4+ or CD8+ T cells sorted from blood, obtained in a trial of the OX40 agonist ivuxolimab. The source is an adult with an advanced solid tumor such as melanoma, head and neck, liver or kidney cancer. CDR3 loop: CASSPGSPNYGYTF. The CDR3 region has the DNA TGTGCCAGTAGCCCCGGGTCTCCTAACTATGGCTACACCTTC.